Included here is one TCR beta chain sequence, with context. What it binds is not known. The CDR3 length is 13 residues. Germline V lookup: CDR1 LNHDA, CDR2 SQIVND (reference sequence). Trimming took 7 bases from V and 1 from J, leaving 10 bases between them. This sample stems from a study of identical twins. Whole-study results and caveats: Partly confounded zero-insertion analyses could result from invariant MAIT and iNKT cells.

From the 5' RACE reads, TCRdb called clonotypes with MiXCR, one entry per CDR3 protein. The sample lists about 240,000 distinct CDR3 sequences; roughly an eighth were seen once. These same data were also listed under a study on yellow fever vaccine responses in identical twins.

The source of this sequence is a woman aged 18-29 years in good health. The genes are TRBV19 and TRBJ1-1; no definite D call. Sequenced: memory (CD45RO+) T cells sorted from blood. The CDR3 bases are TGTGCCAGTACGATGGACGAGAACACTGAAGCTTTCTTT. As protein: CASTMDENTEAFF.